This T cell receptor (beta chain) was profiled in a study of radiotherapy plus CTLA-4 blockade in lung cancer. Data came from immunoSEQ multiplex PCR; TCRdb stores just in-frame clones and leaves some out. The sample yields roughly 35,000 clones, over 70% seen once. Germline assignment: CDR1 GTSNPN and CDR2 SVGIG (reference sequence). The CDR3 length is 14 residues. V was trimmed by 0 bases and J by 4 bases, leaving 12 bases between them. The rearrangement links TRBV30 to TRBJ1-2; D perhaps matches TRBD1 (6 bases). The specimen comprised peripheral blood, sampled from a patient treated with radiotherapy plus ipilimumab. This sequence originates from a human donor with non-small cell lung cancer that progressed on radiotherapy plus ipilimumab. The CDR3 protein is CAWSVSGAFYGYTF. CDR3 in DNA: TGTGCCTGGAGTGTATCAGGGGCCTTCTATGGCTACACCTTC.